The 26 T cell receptor beta chains listed next were all sequenced from one sample in a study of blood T cell repertoires in COVID-19. Profiling relied on immunoSEQ multiplex PCR, and the TCRdb table lists in-frame clones only, not all of them. The table shows some 250,000 clones, with 70% to 75% occurring only once. Material: peripheral blood. The receptor source for this set is a woman of 80 years or more with acute or convalescent COVID-19.

The chain uses TRBV7-2 and TRBJ2-3, with D unclear. Germline V gene sequence: CDR1 SGHTA, CDR2 FQGNSA. The CDR3 runs 17 residues. The V end lost 1 base, the J end lost 0 bases, and 14 bases lay between the germline ends. The DNA of the CDR3 is TGTGCCAGCAGCTTAGGGCAAAGTGTATCTAGCACAGATACGCAGTATTTT. Translating gives CASSLGQSVSSTDTQYF.

The rearrangement joins TRBV15 to TRBJ2-2, with 11 bases lining up with TRBD2. The length of the CDR3 is 18 residues. V lost 1 base and J lost 6; bases outside the gene matches: 10. Germline CDR1 reads LNHNV; CDR2 reads YYDKDF (reference sequence). Written as DNA, the CDR3 is TGTGCCACCAGCAGAGTCACGCCCGGGACTAGCGGTTCCGGGGAGCTGTTTTTT. Translated: CATSRVTPGTSGSGELFF.

Concerning this clone: Other DNA sequences in the sample encode the same CDR3. This sequence joins TRBV7-2 and TRBJ1-5; TRBD1 is a possible D gene (5 bases). The CDR3 consists of 15 residues. V was clipped by 0 bases and J by 4 bases, with 10 bases between them. Germline CDR1 SGHTA, CDR2 FQGNSA. This CDR3 is CASSLAGVRNQPQHF. The CDR3 coding sequence is TGTGCCAGCAGCTTAGCAGGGGTGAGGAATCAGCCCCAGCATTTT. Full variable domain (remainder filled in from reference TRBV7-2 and TRBJ1-5): GAGVSQSPSNKVTEKGKDVELRCDPISGHTALYWYRQSLGQGLEFLIYFQGNSAPDKSGLPSDRFSAERTGGSVSTLTIQRTQQEDSAVYLCASSLAGVRNQPQHFGDGTRLSIL.

V usage is TRBV2 and J usage is TRBJ1-5; possibly TRBD1 for D (5 bases). V lost 7 bases and J lost 4, with 14 bases in between. The CDR3 length is 14 residues. Germline values: CDR1 SNHLY, CDR2 FYNNEI. The CDR3 coding sequence is TGTGCCAGCACGAGTCAGGGCCTTAATCAGCCCCAGCATTTT. Translation: CASTSQGLNQPQHF.

This clone was detected a few times. The gene calls are TRBV18 and TRBJ1-3, with D uncertain. Germline values: CDR1 KGHSH, CDR2 LQKENI. The CDR3 extends over 15 amino acids. V lost 3 bases and J 0 bases, leaving 9 bases between the germline ends. In DNA form, the CDR3 reads TGTGCCAGCTCACCCCAGGAATACTCTGGAAACACCATATATTTT. Translating it yields CASSPQEYSGNTIYF.

The CDR3: CASSIRTGGGEQYF. CDR3 nucleotide sequence: TGTGCCAGCAGCATCCGGACAGGGGGAGGAGAGCAGTACTTC. This chain links TRBV9 with TRBJ2-7; 10 bases align to TRBD1. Per germline, CDR1 SGDLS and CDR2 YYNGEE. The CDR3 has 14 residues. V shed 4 bases, J shed 7 bases, and the junction held 8 bases outside the gene matches.

This chain links TRBV3-1 (or the pseudogene TRBV3-2) with TRBJ2-1; TRBD2 might be the D (6 bases). Per the germline V gene, CDR1 is LGHDT and CDR2 is YNNKEL (reference sequence). The CDR3 spans 15 residues. The ends were cut back, 5 bases at V and 6 bases at J, with 17 bases in the middle. CDR3: CASSLRGGIGNEQFF. For the CDR3, the DNA is TGTGCCAGCAGCTTGAGGGGAGGTATCGGCAATGAGCAGTTCTTC.

The rearrangement links TRBV27 to TRBJ1-2, with unresolved D. V was clipped by 1 base and J by 4 bases, with 13 bases between them. The CDR3 totals 15 residues. The germline CDR1 and CDR2 sequences are MNHEY and SMNVEV (reference sequence). For the CDR3, the DNA is TGTGCCAGCAGTTTATGGGCAAGGCCGATCTATGGCTACACCTTC. Its translation is CASSLWARPIYGYTF.

V gene TRBV21-1 combines with J gene TRBJ2-3; the listed D gene, TRBD2, was not tested against the DNA. TRBV21-1 is annotated as a pseudogene. This CDR3 is built from 17 residues. The CDR3 protein is CASSKVVSGFRTDTQYF. The CDR3 bases are TGTGCCAGCAGCAAAGTAGTTAGCGGGTTCCGCACAGATACGCAGTATTTT.

The V gene is TRBV5-1, the J gene TRBJ1-6; TRBD1 matches at 12 bases. This CDR3 has 18 amino acids. V shed 2 bases and J 9 bases; nucleotides not matched to a gene: 12. Germline V gene data show CDR1 as SGHRS and CDR2 as YFSETQ. CDR3 amino acids: CASSLEPPGQGASSPLHF. CDR3 nucleotide sequence: TGCGCCAGCAGCTTAGAACCTCCGGGACAGGGGGCTAGTTCACCCCTCCACTTT.

The chain combines TRBV11-2 with TRBJ1-6; TRBD1 agrees at 9 bases. The germline gives CDR1 SGHAT, CDR2 FQNNGV. The CDR3 length is 15 residues. With 5 bases clipped from V and 9 bases from J, the junction kept 8 bases outside the gene matches. CDR3 in DNA: TGTGCCAGCAGCCCCCTGGACAGGGGTGTTTCACCCCTCCACTTT. Translation gives CASSPLDRGVSPLHF.

The chain recombines TRBV18 with TRBJ1-5; the match to TRBD1 covers 7 bases. With V trimmed by 4 bases and J by 0 bases, 3 bases remained unmatched. Germline loops: CDR1 KGHSH, CDR2 LQKENI. CDR3 size: 15 residues. This chain's CDR3 is CASSLGTDSNQPQHF. CDR3 nucleotides: TGTGCCAGCTCACTTGGGACAGATAGCAATCAGCCCCAGCATTTT.

V is TRBV19 and J is TRBJ1-1; possible D gene TRBD1, 6 bases. The CDR3 is 15 amino acids. Trimming took off 1 base at V and 5 bases at J, with 14 bases between the two ends. Germline CDR1 LNHDA, CDR2 SQIVND (reference sequence). The CDR3, as DNA: TGTGCCAGTAGTATAGGGGTTGAGGGGGGGACTGAAGCTTTCTTT. Its translation: CASSIGVEGGTEAFF.

This clone was counted only a few times. CDR3 DNA sequence: TGCGCCAGCAGCTTGGGTCCCCGGGACACCAATCAGCCCCAGCATTTT. It codes for CASSLGPRDTNQPQHF. The chain employs TRBV5-1 and TRBJ1-5; D perhaps matches TRBD1 (6 bases). Germline CDR1 and CDR2: SGHRS and YFSETQ. Between the trimmed V and J ends, which lost 0 bases and 3 bases, there was a span of 13 bases. CDR3 length: 16 amino acids.

V is TRBV7-6 and J is TRBJ2-1; TRBD2 matches 13 bases. Germline V CDR1 and CDR2: SGHVS, FNYEAQ. The CDR3 is 17 residues long. J gave up 6 bases and V 1 base, and 6 bases lay outside the gene matches. CDR3: CASSLGGGLAGFNEQFF. In nucleotides, the CDR3 is TGTGCCAGCAGCTTAGGGGGGGGACTAGCGGGATTCAATGAGCAGTTCTTC.

This chain links TRBV5-4 with TRBJ1-1, with no clear D. The V end lost 1 base, the J end lost 1 base, and 8 bases lay between the germline ends. There are 14 residues in the CDR3. Per the germline V gene, CDR1 is SGHNT and CDR2 is YYREEE (reference sequence). The CDR3 sequence is CASSLSGRNTEAFF. For the CDR3, the DNA is TGTGCCAGCAGCTTGTCCGGGAGGAACACTGAAGCTTTCTTT.

The rearrangement links TRBV30 to TRBJ1-1; D unresolved. Trimming took off 2 bases at V and 0 bases at J, with 7 bases between the two ends. Per germline, CDR1 GTSNPN and CDR2 SVGIG (reference sequence). There are 13 residues in the CDR3. As DNA, the CDR3 is TGTGCCTGGAGTTTCCTAATGAACACTGAAGCTTTCTTT. It specifies CAWSFLMNTEAFF.

J is TRBJ2-5 and V is TRBV5-1; tentatively, D is TRBD2 (6 bases). The germline V and J ends were trimmed by 0 bases and 2 bases, with 8 bases remaining between them. The CDR3 runs to 14 residues. Germline CDR1 SGHRS, CDR2 YFSETQ. The CDR3 here is CASSLGGTQETQYF. The CDR3 bases are TGCGCCAGCAGCTTGGGGGGGACTCAAGAGACCCAGTACTTC.

The chain has TRBV27 and TRBJ2-7, with D possibly being TRBD1 (5 bases). Germline V gives CDR1 MNHEY, CDR2 SMNVEV (reference sequence). The V gene lost 6 bases and the J gene lost 0 bases, with 15 bases spanning the gap. CDR3 length equals 15 residues. The CDR3 loop is CASSPRAKSSYEQYF. The CDR3 bases are TGTGCCAGCAGCCCCAGGGCGAAGAGCTCCTACGAGCAGTACTTC.

This clone was observed a handful of times. The CDR3 loop reads CASKGASYGYTF. As DNA, the CDR3 is TGTGCCAGCAAGGGGGCATCCTATGGCTACACCTTC. The J gene is TRBJ1-2, the V gene TRBV6-5; 7 bases align to TRBD1. CDR3 length: 12 residues. Per germline, CDR1 MNHEY and CDR2 SVGAGI. V was pared by 7 bases and J by 4 bases, with 3 bases of the junction left unmatched.

This chain connects TRBV11-2 to TRBJ2-6; no firm D call. Germline V gene sequence: CDR1 SGHAT, CDR2 FQNNGV. The CDR3 is made up of 14 amino acids. Trimming left V 5 bases short and J 2 bases short, with 7 bases between. The CDR3 reads CASSRDTGANVLTF. In nucleotides, the CDR3 is TGTGCCAGCAGCCGCGATACTGGGGCCAACGTCCTGACTTTC.

The J gene is TRBJ2-5, the V gene TRBV27, with D tentatively TRBD2 (6 bases). Germline V gene data show CDR1 as MNHEY and CDR2 as SMNVEV (reference sequence). Trimming pared 5 bases from V and 2 bases from J, leaving 21 bases between. CDR3 size: 17 residues. The CDR3 region has the DNA TGTGCCAGCAGTCTCCTCCCTGGGACTTTAGGGCAAGAGACCCAGTACTTC. It codes for CASSLLPGTLGQETQYF.

In its sample, this clone was seen once. The identical CDR3 is also encoded by other nucleotide sequences in the sample. This rearrangement joins TRBV7-2 to TRBJ1-1; D uncertain. Trimming stripped 5 bases from V and 1 base from J, with 11 bases between. From germline, CDR1 is SGHTA and CDR2 FQGNSA. This CDR3 contains 14 residues. CDR3 region: CASSALGGNTEAFF. CDR3 bases: TGTGCCAGCAGCGCCCTGGGAGGGAACACTGAAGCTTTCTTT.

The chain links TRBV5-4 to TRBJ2-5; 7 nucleotides agree with TRBD1. The V gene's germline CDR1 is SGHNT and CDR2 YYREEE (reference sequence). There are 14 residues in the CDR3. With 0 bases clipped from V and 3 bases from J, the junction kept 2 bases outside the gene matches. CDR3 in DNA: TGTGCCAGCAGCTTGGAGGGGACAGAAGAGACCCAGTACTTC. Translating it yields CASSLEGTEETQYF.

The J gene is TRBJ2-7, the V gene TRBV27, with 9 bases matching TRBD1. Germline CDR1 is MNHEY and CDR2 is SMNVEV (reference sequence). The CDR3 totals 18 residues. After removal of 3 bases from V and 3 bases from J, the junction contained 15 bases not matched to a gene. Here the CDR3 DNA reads TGTGCCAGCAGTTTTCAATTTATACCGGGACAGGGTTTCTACGAGCAGTACTTC. It is translated as CASSFQFIPGQGFYEQYF.

In DNA form, the CDR3 reads TGTGCCAGCAGCTTATATGGCAGGGGTGGCAATCAGCCCCAGCATTTT. Protein sequence: CASSLYGRGGNQPQHF. The rearrangement uses TRBV7-9 and TRBJ1-5, with D possibly being TRBD1 (6 bases). The V gene's germline CDR1 is SEHNR and CDR2 FQNEAQ (reference sequence). This CDR3 is 16 amino acids long. Trimming shortened V by 2 bases and J by 2 bases, and 13 bases separated the two germline ends.